This TCR beta chain originates from a study of shared clonotypes between healthy human individuals. V dropped 4 bases and J dropped 5 bases, with 8 bases sitting between them. Germline CDR1 is SGHRS and CDR2 is YFSETQ. This CDR3 is 12 amino acids long. DNA at about 0.2 ug, approximately 30,000 T cell genomes, went into sorted-subset replicate PCRs. The repertoire was sequenced with immunoSEQ multiplex PCR; TCRdb's copy has only in-frame clones and lacks some. The repertoire consists of some 2,500,000 clones, with over 85% occurring once and the leading ten covering approximately 0.36%. Sequenced input: naive CD4+ T cells from PBMCs. Sample subset: CD45RA+ positively selected. The sequence came from a young man in good health. Some clones in this sample may be carry-over from other donors' samples. V and J are TRBV5-1 and TRBJ2-3; D is ambiguous. The CDR3 coding sequence is TGCGCCAGCAGCCTTCAGGAAGATACGCAGTATTTT. Translating it yields CASSLQEDTQYF.